This TCR beta chain was obtained from a study of cytotoxic CD8 clonotypes in ibrutinib-treated CLL. This clone was seen a few times. Some clones are missing from TCRdb's copy, which holds only in-frame ones; the method was immunoSEQ multiplex PCR. The sample contains approximately 190,000 clones, roughly 79% of which appear only once. The CDR3 totals 14 residues. Germline assignment: CDR1 SNHLY and CDR2 FYNNEI. J gave up 4 bases and V 6 bases, and 7 bases lay outside the gene matches. The V gene is TRBV2, the J gene TRBJ1-2; TRBD1 agrees at 8 bases. This specimen consisted of PBMCs, obtained after 12 months of ibrutinib treatment. The origin of this receptor is a human donor with chronic lymphocytic leukemia. The CDR3, as DNA: TGTGCCAGCAGCCAAGGACAGGGACTCTATGGCTACACCTTC. The encoded protein is CASSQGQGLYGYTF.